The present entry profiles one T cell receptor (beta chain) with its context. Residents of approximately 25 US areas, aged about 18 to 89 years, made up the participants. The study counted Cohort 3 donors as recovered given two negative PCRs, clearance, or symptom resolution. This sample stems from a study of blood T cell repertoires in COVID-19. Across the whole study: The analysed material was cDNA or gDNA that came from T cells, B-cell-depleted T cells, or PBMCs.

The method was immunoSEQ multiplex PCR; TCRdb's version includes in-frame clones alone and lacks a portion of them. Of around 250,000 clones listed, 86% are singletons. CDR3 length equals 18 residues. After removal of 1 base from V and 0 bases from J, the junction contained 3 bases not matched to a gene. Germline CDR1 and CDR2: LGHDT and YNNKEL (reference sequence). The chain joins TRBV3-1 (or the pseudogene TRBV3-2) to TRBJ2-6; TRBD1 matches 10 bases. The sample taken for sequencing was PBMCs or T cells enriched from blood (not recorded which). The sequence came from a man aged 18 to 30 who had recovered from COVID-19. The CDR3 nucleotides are TGTGCCAGCAGCCAAGGGGGACAGGGGCTCTCTGGGGCCAACGTCCTGACTTTC. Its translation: CASSQGGQGLSGANVLTF.